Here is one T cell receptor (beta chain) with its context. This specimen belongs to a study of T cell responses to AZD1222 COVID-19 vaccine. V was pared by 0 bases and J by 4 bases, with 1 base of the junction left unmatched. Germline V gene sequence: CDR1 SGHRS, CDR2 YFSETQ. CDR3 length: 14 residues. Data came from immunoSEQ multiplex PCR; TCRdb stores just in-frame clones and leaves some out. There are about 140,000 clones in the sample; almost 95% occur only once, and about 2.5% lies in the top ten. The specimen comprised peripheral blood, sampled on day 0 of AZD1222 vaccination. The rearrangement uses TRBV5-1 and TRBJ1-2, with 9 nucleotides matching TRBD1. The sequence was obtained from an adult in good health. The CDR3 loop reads CASSLGQGGYGYTF. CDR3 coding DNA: TGCGCCAGCAGCTTGGGACAGGGGGGCTATGGCTACACCTTC.